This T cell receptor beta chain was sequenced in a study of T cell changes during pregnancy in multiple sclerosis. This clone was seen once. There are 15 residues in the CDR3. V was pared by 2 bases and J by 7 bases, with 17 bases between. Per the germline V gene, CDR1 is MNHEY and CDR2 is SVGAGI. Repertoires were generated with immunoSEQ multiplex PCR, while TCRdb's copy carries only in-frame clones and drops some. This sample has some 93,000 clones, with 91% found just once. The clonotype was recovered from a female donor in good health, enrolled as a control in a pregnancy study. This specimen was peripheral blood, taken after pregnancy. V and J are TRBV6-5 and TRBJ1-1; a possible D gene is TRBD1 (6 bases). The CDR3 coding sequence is TGTGCCAGCAGTTACGGGGGGGCAGGGGTGGATGAAGCTTTCTTT. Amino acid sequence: CASSYGGAGVDEAFF.